The clone carrying this T cell receptor (beta chain) has only one observation. Its antigen is unknown. The data originate from a study of identifying expanded T cells in peripheral blood. During the collection period, no donor immune events like infections were recorded. The V end lost 5 bases, the J end lost 5 bases, and 19 bases lay between the germline ends. Germline CDR1 SEHNR, CDR2 FQNEAQ (reference sequence). This CDR3 comprises 16 residues. General study findings and limits: Variance in clone template counts between two-week samples significantly increased with total template count across all healthy donors. About 1.2 clones differed between technical replicates, versus roughly 17 and 20 over time.

Clones were sequenced by immunoSEQ multiplex PCR, and TCRdb holds only the in-frame ones, with some missing. The table includes over 45,000 clones, around 83% detected once. V is TRBV7-9 and J is TRBJ2-1; TRBD2 might be the D (7 bases). Source material: blood. The TCR originated in a person between 18 and 69 years old in good health. DNA of the CDR3: TGTGCCAGCAGCGGGTGGGGCGGGGGCGCGGACAATGAGCAGTTCTTC. Protein product: CASSGWGGGADNEQFF.